This T cell receptor beta chain was captured in a study of STAT5B mutations in CD4+ large granular lymphocyte leukemia. Study-wide points: Patient CD4-sorted repertoires looked more clonal than healthy CD4+ repertoires, even without putative leukemic clones.

In the case of this clone: The antigen remains undetermined.

Sequencing was at survey level. Assay used: immunoSEQ multiplex PCR; TCRdb lists only in-frame clones, some missing. Altogether approximately 49,000 clones are present, around 70% being singletons, with the ten largest covering 1.5%. This clonotype was sampled from a human donor in good health. Sequenced input: CD4+ T cells from blood buffy coats.

The CDR3 reads CASSLAEGAPLHF. The CDR3 DNA sequence: TGCGCCAGCAGCTTGGCGGAGGGTGCACCCCTCCACTTT. This chain connects TRBV5-1 to TRBJ1-6; D call uncertain. Germline V gene sequence: CDR1 SGHRS, CDR2 YFSETQ. Deletions cut 0 bases from V and 11 bases from J, with 9 bases between. This CDR3 is built from 13 residues.